The rows below give T cell receptor beta chains drawn from one sample of a study of beta chain features in type 1 diabetes. The data were produced by immunoSEQ multiplex PCR, yet TCRdb's version contains in-frame clones alone and is incomplete. The data show 53,000 or so clones, just under 65% seen once. Material for sequencing was stem cell memory CD4+ T cells from blood. The receptors come from a woman under 40 with type 1 diabetes. Each CDR3 is given with its conserved first and last residue. Fields, in order: CDR3 DNA, CDR3 protein, D gene, clone size, J gene, V gene. The D gene is left open where the match is weak. Size values are once, few and many counts, or a class for expanded clones, and some rows have none.

CDR3 DNA: TGTGCCAGCAGCTTAACGACCGGGGTTGGGGCCAACGTCCTGACTTTC
CDR3 protein: CASSLTTGVGANVLTF
D gene: -
clone size: -
J gene: TRBJ2-6
V gene: TRBV7-3

CDR3 DNA: TGTGCCAGCAGCTTAGCTGGACAGCTGAACACTGAAGCTTTCTTT
CDR3 protein: CASSLAGQLNTEAFF
D gene: -
clone size: -
J gene: TRBJ1-1
V gene: TRBV11-2

CDR3 DNA: TGTGCCAGCAGCCAAGAACCTCAGGGAAATGAGCAGTTCTTC
CDR3 protein: CASSQEPQGNEQFF
D gene: -
clone size: few
J gene: TRBJ2-1
V gene: TRBV14

CDR3 DNA: TGTGCCAGCTCAAACGACGGGGGAGTCAAGACCCAGTACTTC
CDR3 protein: CASSNDGGVKTQYF
D gene: -
clone size: -
J gene: TRBJ2-5
V gene: TRBV6-6

CDR3 DNA: TGTGCCAGCAGCGGGCCCGGGACAGGGATGGACAATGAGCAGTTCTTC
CDR3 protein: CASSGPGTGMDNEQFF
D gene: TRBD1
clone size: few
J gene: TRBJ2-1
V gene: TRBV28

CDR3 DNA: TGTGCCAGCAGCTTCCGGGACAGGGGGCTCGGCTACACCTTC
CDR3 protein: CASSFRDRGLGYTF
D gene: TRBD1
clone size: -
J gene: TRBJ1-2
V gene: TRBV5-6

CDR3 DNA: TGTGCCAGCAGCCTAGGAGGCACAGATACGCAGTATTTT
CDR3 protein: CASSLGGTDTQYF
D gene: -
clone size: -
J gene: TRBJ2-3
V gene: TRBV11-2

CDR3 DNA: TGTGCCAGCAGTTACTCTCCCGGAGGGACCTACAATGAGCAGTTCTTC
CDR3 protein: CASSYSPGGTYNEQFF
D gene: -
clone size: -
J gene: TRBJ2-1
V gene: TRBV6-5

CDR3 DNA: TGTGCCACCTCGGGCCCCGGGGTTAAGCAGTTCTTC
CDR3 protein: CATSGPGVKQFF
D gene: -
clone size: few
J gene: TRBJ2-1
V gene: TRBV14

CDR3 DNA: TGTGCCAGCAGCTTGGCCTTCGGGACAGGGGAAGGGGAGACCCAGTACTTC
CDR3 protein: CASSLAFGTGEGETQYF
D gene: TRBD1
clone size: -
J gene: TRBJ2-5
V gene: TRBV5-8

CDR3 DNA: TGTGCCTGGAGACTCGTAGCGGGAACCTACGAGCAGTACTTC
CDR3 protein: CAWRLVAGTYEQYF
D gene: TRBD2
clone size: -
J gene: TRBJ2-7
V gene: TRBV30

CDR3 DNA: TGCGCCAGCAGCTTCGCCCAGGACAGCGAGCAGTACTTC
CDR3 protein: CASSFAQDSEQYF
D gene: -
clone size: -
J gene: TRBJ2-7
V gene: TRBV5-1

CDR3 DNA: TGCGCCAGCAGCCGACTCGGGACGGGGGAAAACATTCAGTACTTC
CDR3 protein: CASSRLGTGENIQYF
D gene: -
clone size: few
J gene: TRBJ2-4
V gene: TRBV4-1

CDR3 DNA: TGTGCCAGCAGTTACTCGGGACTAGCGGGAGGAAACATTCAGTACTTC
CDR3 protein: CASSYSGLAGGNIQYF
D gene: TRBD2
clone size: -
J gene: TRBJ2-4
V gene: TRBV6-5

CDR3 DNA: TGTGCTAGTGGTTTGACTTCTGACGGCCGGGTCGCTAGTGAGACCCAGTACTTC
CDR3 protein: CASGLTSDGRVASETQYF
D gene: -
clone size: -
J gene: TRBJ2-5
V gene: TRBV12-5

CDR3 DNA: TGTGCCAGCAGCGTAGAGTCGAGGCTCTCAGGAAACACCATATATTTT
CDR3 protein: CASSVESRLSGNTIYF
D gene: -
clone size: -
J gene: TRBJ1-3
V gene: TRBV9

CDR3 DNA: TGTGCCAGCAGCTTTGTCAGGGTTGGCACTGAAGCTTTCTTT
CDR3 protein: CASSFVRVGTEAFF
D gene: -
clone size: -
J gene: TRBJ1-1
V gene: TRBV5-5

CDR3 DNA: TGTGCCAGCTCACCACTACAGGGGTCAGATCAGCCCCAGCATTTT
CDR3 protein: CASSPLQGSDQPQHF
D gene: TRBD1
clone size: -
J gene: TRBJ1-5
V gene: TRBV18

CDR3 DNA: TGTGCCAGCAGCTCCGGGAGAAGGGATCAGCCCCAGCATTTT
CDR3 protein: CASSSGRRDQPQHF
D gene: -
clone size: -
J gene: TRBJ1-5
V gene: TRBV13

CDR3 DNA: TGTGCCAGCAGCTGGGACAGCGCGGTTGGGGGGAAGGAGCAGTACTTC
CDR3 protein: CASSWDSAVGGKEQYF
D gene: -
clone size: few
J gene: TRBJ2-7
V gene: TRBV7-8

CDR3 DNA: TGCGCCAGCAGCTTGGTTCTAGCGGGGCATACGCAGTATTTT
CDR3 protein: CASSLVLAGHTQYF
D gene: TRBD2
clone size: few
J gene: TRBJ2-3
V gene: TRBV5-1

CDR3 DNA: TGTGCCAGCAGCGTAGCTGTTGGGACAGCGGTTACCAACTATGGCTACACCTTC
CDR3 protein: CASSVAVGTAVTNYGYTF
D gene: TRBD1
clone size: -
J gene: TRBJ1-2
V gene: TRBV9

CDR3 DNA: TGTGCCAGCAGTTACTACAGGGATCGGGAGCAGTTCTTC
CDR3 protein: CASSYYRDREQFF
D gene: -
clone size: -
J gene: TRBJ2-1
V gene: TRBV7-9

CDR3 DNA: TGTGCCAGCACGTCCGGGACAGTTGGTGGCTACACCTTC
CDR3 protein: CASTSGTVGGYTF
D gene: TRBD1
clone size: once
J gene: TRBJ1-2
V gene: TRBV28

CDR3 DNA: TGTGCCAGCAGTCGAACAGGGAGCGCCAATCAGCCCCAGCATTTT
CDR3 protein: CASSRTGSANQPQHF
D gene: -
clone size: -
J gene: TRBJ1-5
V gene: TRBV27

CDR3 DNA: TGTGCCAGCAGTGAGTTCCAAGGGGAAGGCGAGCAGTACTTC
CDR3 protein: CASSEFQGEGEQYF
D gene: -
clone size: -
J gene: TRBJ2-7
V gene: TRBV2

CDR3 DNA: TGTGCCAGTAGGGACAGGGGAAGAATAGGGCCCATGAATGAGCAGTTCTTC
CDR3 protein: CASRDRGRIGPMNEQFF
D gene: TRBD1
clone size: -
J gene: TRBJ2-1
V gene: TRBV19

CDR3 DNA: TGTGCTAGTGGCCTAGGCGGGGGGGGAAATCAGCCCCAGCATTTT
CDR3 protein: CASGLGGGGNQPQHF
D gene: -
clone size: -
J gene: TRBJ1-5
V gene: TRBV12-5

CDR3 DNA: TGTGCCAGCAGTTTATCGCGACTAGCGGGAGACTCGGATGAGCAGTTCTTC
CDR3 protein: CASSLSRLAGDSDEQFF
D gene: TRBD2
clone size: -
J gene: TRBJ2-1
V gene: TRBV27

CDR3 DNA: TGTGCCAGCAGCTCCCCGGAGCAAGCGGGAGTTCACTCCGAGCAGTACTTC
CDR3 protein: CASSSPEQAGVHSEQYF
D gene: TRBD2
clone size: -
J gene: TRBJ2-7
V gene: TRBV7-3

CDR3 DNA: TGTGCCAGCAGTTACCCCGGCAGGCAAGAGACCCAGTACTTC
CDR3 protein: CASSYPGRQETQYF
D gene: -
clone size: few
J gene: TRBJ2-5
V gene: TRBV28

CDR3 DNA: TGTGCCAGCAACGTAGCGGGAGTTCAAGAGACCCAGTACTTC
CDR3 protein: CASNVAGVQETQYF
D gene: TRBD2
clone size: -
J gene: TRBJ2-5
V gene: TRBV9

CDR3 DNA: TGTGCCAGTAGTATCCCCGGGGGCAATCAGCCCCAGCATTTT
CDR3 protein: CASSIPGGNQPQHF
D gene: -
clone size: -
J gene: TRBJ1-5
V gene: TRBV19

CDR3 DNA: TGTGCCAGCAGCGTAGGGCCAGGGAGGAATGAGCAGTTCTTC
CDR3 protein: CASSVGPGRNEQFF
D gene: -
clone size: few
J gene: TRBJ2-1
V gene: TRBV9

CDR3 DNA: TGTGCCTGGAAAGTGCCCGGGACTAGAGGCGAGCAGTACTTC
CDR3 protein: CAWKVPGTRGEQYF
D gene: TRBD2
clone size: -
J gene: TRBJ2-7
V gene: TRBV30

CDR3 DNA: TGCGCCAGCAGTGACCAGGGACTAGCGGACACAGATACGCAGTATTTT
CDR3 protein: CASSDQGLADTDTQYF
D gene: TRBD2
clone size: -
J gene: TRBJ2-3
V gene: TRBV23-1

CDR3 DNA: TGTGCCAGCAGCGGGACAGGGGGTTTCCGGGGGACCCAGTACTTC
CDR3 protein: CASSGTGGFRGTQYF
D gene: TRBD1
clone size: -
J gene: TRBJ2-5
V gene: TRBV7-6

CDR3 DNA: TGTGCCAGCCAAGACCGACAGGTGAGAACTGAAGCTTTCTTT
CDR3 protein: CASQDRQVRTEAFF
D gene: -
clone size: once
J gene: TRBJ1-1
V gene: TRBV2

CDR3 DNA: TGCGCCAGCAGTGCGTTGACCGGGGACTATGGCTACACCTTC
CDR3 protein: CASSALTGDYGYTF
D gene: -
clone size: -
J gene: TRBJ1-2
V gene: TRBV5-1

CDR3 DNA: TGTGCCAGCAGTTTGGCCAATCTTTATGAGCAGTTCTTC
CDR3 protein: CASSLANLYEQFF
D gene: -
clone size: -
J gene: TRBJ2-1
V gene: TRBV28

CDR3 DNA: TGCGCCAGCAGCTTGGGGAGTTCGAACACTGAAGCTTTCTTT
CDR3 protein: CASSLGSSNTEAFF
D gene: -
clone size: -
J gene: TRBJ1-1
V gene: TRBV5-1